Presented here are 19 T cell receptor beta chains from one specimen sequenced in a study of T cell changes during pregnancy in multiple sclerosis. Sequencing used immunoSEQ multiplex PCR; TCRdb keeps in-frame clones, though not all of them. Among about 38,000 clones listed, more than 85% were seen once. This specimen was CD8+ T cells from peripheral blood mononuclear cells, taken after pregnancy. Receptors were obtained from a female donor with multiple sclerosis, enrolled in a pregnancy study.

The CDR3 here is CASSLQGAGEQYF. CDR3 DNA sequence: TGTGCCAGCAGCTTACAGGGGGCCGGCGAGCAGTACTTC. The V and J genes are TRBV13 and TRBJ2-7, with 8 bases fitting TRBD1. The CDR3 runs to 13 residues. Germline-derived CDR1 and CDR2 are PRHDT and FYEKMQ (reference sequence). V trimming: 2 bases; J trimming: 6 bases; junction bases outside the gene matches: 3.

This clone turned up a few times. The V and J genes are TRBV6-1 and TRBJ2-3; 9 bases agree with TRBD2. The V gene end was trimmed by 4 bases and the J gene end by 4 bases; junction bases not matched to a gene: 6. Germline lookup yields CDR1 MNHNS and CDR2 SASEGT. The CDR3 totals 15 residues. The chain's CDR3 is CASSASSGGSDTQYF. The CDR3 DNA reads TGTGCCAGCAGTGCGAGTAGCGGGGGCTCAGATACGCAGTATTTT.

The chain couples TRBV19 to TRBJ2-6, with D perhaps TRBD1 (7 bases). CDR3 length: 22 residues. The ends were cut back, 2 bases at V and 0 bases at J, with 26 bases in the middle. Germline V gene lookup returns CDR1 LNHDA and CDR2 SQIVND (reference sequence). This CDR3 is CASSIRRGTVAPAVSGANVLTF. For the CDR3, the DNA is TGTGCCAGTAGTATAAGGAGGGGGACAGTGGCCCCCGCCGTCTCTGGGGCCAACGTCCTGACTTTC.

This clone was detected only once. The V and J genes are TRBV7-2 and TRBJ1-1, with 9 bases identical to TRBD1. The CDR3 runs 12 residues. The V and J ends lost 3 bases and 9 bases, in that order; junction bases with no gene match: 2. The germline CDR1 and CDR2 sequences are SGHTA and FQGNSA. The CDR3 sequence is CASSLGQGKAFF. As DNA, the CDR3 is TGTGCCAGCAGCTTGGGACAGGGTAAAGCTTTCTTT.

The V gene is TRBV6-4, the J gene TRBJ1-5; D is uncertain. CDR1 and CDR2 from the germline V gene are MRHNA and SNTAGT. Trimming left V 3 bases short and J 3 bases short, with 12 bases between. The CDR3 consists of 15 residues. CDR3 sequence (DNA): TGTGCCAGCAGTGAAATTCCGGGTACCAATCAGCCCCAGCATTTT. This encodes CASSEIPGTNQPQHF.

The rearrangement links TRBV7-6 to TRBJ2-3; 12 bases agree with TRBD2. V was clipped by 5 bases and J by 6 bases; unmatched bases: 9. The CDR3 has 16 residues. CDR1 is SGHVS, CDR2 FNYEAQ, per germline. The CDR3 protein is CASSRLAGEPLDTQYF. CDR3 bases: TGTGCCAGCAGCAGACTAGCGGGGGAACCCCTGGATACGCAGTATTTT.

The chain recombines TRBV10-3 with TRBJ2-3; TRBD2 agrees at 10 bases. The CDR3 runs to 15 residues. The V gene's germline CDR1 is ENHRY and CDR2 SYGVKD. With 8 bases clipped from V and 5 bases from J, the junction kept 10 bases outside the gene matches. CDR3 sequence reads: CAIGGASGRGDTQYF. The CDR3 coding sequence is TGTGCCATCGGGGGGGCTAGCGGGAGAGGAGATACGCAGTATTTT.

This clone is labeled as medium-sized. The chain combines TRBV2 with TRBJ1-2; D unclear. The CDR3 totals 11 residues. Germline V gives CDR1 SNHLY, CDR2 FYNNEI. The V end was cut by 1 base, the J end by 7 bases, with 4 bases between. The CDR3 is CASSEGRGYTF. CDR3 bases: TGTGCCAGCAGTGAAGGTCGTGGCTACACCTTC. The full variable domain, rest sourced from reference TRBV2 and TRBJ1-2, is EPEVTQTPSHQVTQMGQEVILRCVPISNHLYFYWYRQILGQKVEFLVSFYNNEISEKSEIFDDQFSVERPDGSNFTLKIRSTKLEDSAMYFCASSEGRGYTFGSGTRLTVV.

This rearrangement joins TRBV28 to TRBJ2-4, with D unresolved. Per the germline V gene, CDR1 is MDHEN and CDR2 is SYDVKM. V lost 5 bases and J 0 bases, leaving 23 bases between the germline ends. CDR3 length: 19 residues. The CDR3 sequence is CASSVEAYGTNTAKNIQYF. CDR3 nucleotides: TGTGCCAGCAGTGTCGAAGCGTACGGCACCAATACAGCCAAAAACATTCAGTACTTC.

The gene calls are TRBV6-1 and TRBJ2-5, with D possibly TRBD1 on 5 matching bases. V was trimmed by 4 bases and J by 0 bases, leaving 12 bases between them. Germline CDR1 reads MNHNS; CDR2 reads SASEGT. The CDR3 has 15 amino acids. The DNA of the CDR3 is TGTGCCAGCAGTGCAACCGACAGAGACCAAGAGACCCAGTACTTC. Translated: CASSATDRDQETQYF.

The chain employs TRBV9 and TRBJ2-2; 9 positions agree with TRBD1. The CDR3 is 18 residues long. V was pared by 0 bases and J by 0 bases, with 6 bases of the junction left unmatched. The germline V gene has CDR1 SGDLS and CDR2 YYNGEE. The CDR3 nucleotides are TGTGCCAGCAGCGTAGCTGGGACAGGGCATTCGAACACCGGGGAGCTGTTTTTT. Its translation: CASSVAGTGHSNTGELFF.

The chain has TRBV13 and TRBJ2-1; 11 bases are a match to TRBD2. CDR3 length: 17 residues. Germline loops: CDR1 PRHDT, CDR2 FYEKMQ (reference sequence). J lost 7 bases, V lost 2 bases, and 10 bases had no gene match. CDR3 amino acids: CASSLIAGGRSQNEQFF. The CDR3, as DNA: TGTGCCAGCAGCTTAATAGCGGGAGGGCGGAGTCAGAATGAGCAGTTCTTC.

This clone has just one count. This sequence joins TRBV7-2 and TRBJ2-1; TRBD2 is a possible D gene (6 bases). The germline V gene encodes CDR1 SGHTA and CDR2 FQGNSA. The CDR3 extends over 15 amino acids. Trimming cost V 2 bases and J 3 bases, with 11 bases left between them. The chain's CDR3 is CASSLRDFLYNEQFF. Written as DNA, the CDR3 is TGTGCCAGCAGCTTAAGGGACTTTCTCTACAATGAGCAGTTCTTC.

About this clone: In the same sample, other DNA sequences code for this CDR3. The genes are TRBV6-1 and TRBJ2-7; 9 bases fit TRBD2. Losses at the gene ends were 1 base for V and 5 bases for J; bases not matched to a gene: 6. Germline CDR1 is MNHNS and CDR2 is SASEGT. The length of the CDR3 is 15 residues. In nucleotides, the CDR3 is TGTGCCAGCAGTGAAGAGGCGGGAGGGCCACACGAGCAGTACTTC. Its translation: CASSEEAGGPHEQYF.

The V gene is TRBV28, the J gene TRBJ1-1; D is perhaps TRBD1 (6 bases). Germline CDR1 and CDR2: MDHEN and SYDVKM. CDR3 size: 15 residues. Trimming took 6 bases from V and 6 from J, leaving 20 bases between them. The CDR3: CASSVYRDGAAEAFF. The CDR3 DNA reads TGTGCCAGCAGCGTCTACAGGGATGGCGCGGCTGAAGCTTTCTTT.

This chain joins TRBV7-9 and TRBJ1-1, with D possibly TRBD1 on 6 matching bases. The CDR3 contains 15 residues. Germline V gives CDR1 SEHNR, CDR2 FQNEAQ (reference sequence). With 4 bases removed from V and 0 bases from J, the gap between germline ends came to 12 bases. CDR3 protein: CASSSGGGMNTEAFF. In nucleotides, the CDR3 is TGTGCCAGCAGCTCCGGCGGGGGCATGAACACTGAAGCTTTCTTT.

The chain employs TRBV5-1 and TRBJ2-1; no firm D call. This CDR3 has 14 amino acids. The germline V gene has CDR1 SGHRS and CDR2 YFSETQ. V lost 0 bases and J lost 3, with 7 bases in between. The CDR3 DNA reads as TGCGCCAGCAGCTTGGGTTCAGGCTACAATGAGCAGTTCTTC. Translated: CASSLGSGYNEQFF.

This clone was counted between two and nine times. This rearrangement joins TRBV2 to TRBJ2-1, with 9 nucleotides matching TRBD1. CDR1 is SNHLY, CDR2 FYNNEI, per germline. The CDR3 is made up of 15 amino acids. The V and J ends lost 3 bases and 5 bases, in that order; junction bases with no gene match: 5. In DNA form, the CDR3 reads TGTGCCAGCAGTGATTACAGGGGGCTCGACAATGAGCAGTTCTTC. Its translation: CASSDYRGLDNEQFF.

This chain joins TRBV14 and TRBJ2-1; TRBD2 agrees at 8 bases. CDR3 length: 16 residues. Germline CDR1 and CDR2: SGHDN and FVKESK. Losses at the gene ends were 2 bases for V and 8 bases for J; bases not matched to a gene: 11. In nucleotides, the CDR3 is TGTGCCAGCAGCCAATATCAGAACGGGAGGGGGGATGAGCAGTTCTTC. As protein: CASSQYQNGRGDEQFF.